These T cell receptor beta chains were read from a single sample in a study of blood T cell repertoires in COVID-19. Sequencing used immunoSEQ multiplex PCR; TCRdb keeps in-frame clones, though not all of them. Found here are some 260,000 clones, approximately 88% of them singletons; the top ten hold approximately 10%. Sequenced input: peripheral blood. These receptor sequences come from a woman in her sixties or seventies with COVID-19, enrolled during active disease. Each CDR3 is given with its conserved first and last residue. A D gene is named only where the DNA matches it firmly. Part of the rows lack a size; the others show once, few, many or a class for expanded clones.

v_gene,d_gene,abundance,j_gene,CDR3aa,CDR3nt
TRBV7-8,TRBD2,-,TRBJ2-7,CASSFNSAGGSSYEQYF,TGTGCCAGCAGCTTTAACTCGGCGGGAGGGAGCTCCTACGAGCAGTACTTC
TRBV6-6,-,-,TRBJ2-7,CASSHNYEQYF,TGTGCCAGCAGTCATAACTACGAGCAGTACTTC
TRBV4-1,-,-,TRBJ1-5,CASSQGQAVGQPQHF,TGCGCCAGCAGCCAAGGACAGGCGGTCGGTCAGCCCCAGCATTTT
TRBV5-5,-,-,TRBJ2-7,CASSLSLYEQYF,TGTGCCAGCAGCTTATCCCTCTACGAGCAGTACTTC
TRBV10-3,-,-,TRBJ2-6,CAISGVGSGANVLTF,TGTGCCATCAGCGGGGTAGGGTCTGGGGCCAACGTCCTGACTTTC
TRBV28,TRBD2,-,TRBJ2-7,CASRLAGVREQYF,TGTGCCAGCAGACTAGCGGGAGTGAGGGAGCAGTACTTC
TRBV12-5,TRBD1,-,TRBJ1-5,CASGQGQGGINNQPQHF,TGTGCTAGTGGGCAGGGACAGGGCGGCATAAACAATCAGCCCCAGCATTTT
TRBV5-1,TRBD2,-,TRBJ2-2,CASSRTSGNGGELFF,TGCGCCAGCAGCCGGACTAGCGGAAATGGCGGGGAGCTGTTTTTT
TRBV7-3,TRBD1,-,TRBJ1-6,CASSLGDSNSPLHF,TGTGCCAGCAGCTTAGGGGACAGCAATTCACCCCTCCACTTT
TRBV5-1,TRBD1,-,TRBJ2-7,CASSLYRGLNEQYF,TGCGCCAGCAGCTTGTACAGGGGGCTGAATGAGCAGTACTTC
TRBV7-2,-,once,TRBJ1-2,CASSLEGGDGGYTF,TGTGCCAGCAGCCTCGAAGGAGGGGATGGGGGCTACACCTTC
TRBV27,TRBD1,once,TRBJ1-6,CASSSKGQSLPLHF,TGTGCCAGCAGTTCTAAGGGACAGAGCTTACCCCTCCACTTT
TRBV9,TRBD1,once,TRBJ2-7,CASSETGDRSYEQYF,TGTGCCAGCAGCGAAACAGGGGATCGGTCCTACGAGCAGTACTTC
TRBV14,-,-,TRBJ1-1,CASSQDRVINTEAFF,TGTGCCAGCAGCCAAGATCGGGTAATAAACACTGAAGCTTTCTTT
TRBV7-3,-,-,TRBJ2-1,CASSSRGGYDEQFF,TGTGCCAGCAGCTCACGGGGAGGATACGATGAGCAGTTCTTC
TRBV6-5,TRBD1,-,TRBJ1-5,CASRVTGGNQPQHF,TGTGCCAGCAGGGTAACAGGGGGAAATCAGCCCCAGCATTTT